The 32 T cell receptor beta chains reported below all come from one sample, sequenced in a study of cytomegalovirus exposure and HLA in healthy donors. PCR involved 60 Vbeta and 13 Jbeta primers. TCRdb keeps only in-frame clones here, not all; method: immunoSEQ multiplex PCR. The sample lists around 150,000 clones; 61% were seen once. Sequenced: PBMCs. These receptor sequences come from a male donor in good health and CMV-seronegative.

The chain recombines TRBV19 with TRBJ1-5; maybe TRBD1 (5 bases). With 5 bases removed from V and 5 bases from J, the gap between germline ends came to 22 bases. The CDR3 spans 17 residues. Germline V lookup: CDR1 LNHDA, CDR2 SQIVND (reference sequence). This chain's CDR3 is CASSRQSAGNYYQPQHF. DNA for the CDR3: TGTGCCAGTAGTCGACAGTCCGCAGGGAACTACTATCAGCCCCAGCATTTT.

This sequence joins TRBV7-9 and TRBJ1-5; D might be TRBD1 (6 bases). Trimming cost V 0 bases and J 6 bases, with 12 bases left between them. The germline V gene encodes CDR1 SEHNR and CDR2 FQNEAQ (reference sequence). CDR3 length equals 15 residues. The CDR3 protein is CASSLATGGGQPQHF. The CDR3 DNA follows: TGTGCCAGCAGCTTAGCGACGGGGGGCGGTCAGCCCCAGCATTTT.

This clone was detected once. The chain has TRBV27 and TRBJ2-5, with D perhaps TRBD1 (6 bases). Germline V gene sequence: CDR1 MNHEY, CDR2 SMNVEV (reference sequence). The CDR3 is 13 amino acids. The V end lost 2 bases, the J end lost 5 bases, and 9 bases lay between the germline ends. In DNA, the CDR3 is TGTGCCAGCAGTTTAACAGGGAGTGAGACCCAGTACTTC. Residues: CASSLTGSETQYF.

This clone has a handful of counts. The chain combines TRBV10-1 with TRBJ1-1, with D possibly matching TRBD1 (5 bases). Germline V gene data show CDR1 as WNHNN and CDR2 as SYGVQD (reference sequence). This CDR3 contains 15 residues. V gave up 5 bases and J gave up 4 bases, with 17 bases separating them. The CDR3 is CASSPRGREGTEAFF. As DNA, the CDR3 is TGCGCCAGCAGTCCCCGGGGCAGGGAGGGCACTGAAGCTTTCTTT.

Here the CDR3 DNA reads TGTGCCAGCAGCCGCCAGGGACAAAGCTATGGCTACACCTTC. This encodes CASSRQGQSYGYTF. This sequence joins TRBV7-2 and TRBJ1-2; D possibly corresponds to TRBD1 (6 bases). CDR3 length: 14 amino acids. Germline V gene data show CDR1 as SGHTA and CDR2 as FQGNSA. The V gene lost 5 bases and the J gene lost 4 bases, with 14 bases spanning the gap.

This clone was seen a handful of times. This rearrangement joins TRBV4-3 to TRBJ1-5, with 8 bases identical to TRBD1. V was pared by 3 bases and J by 4 bases, with 5 bases of the junction left unmatched. The CDR3 length is 15 residues. Germline assignment: CDR1 LGHNA and CDR2 YSLEER. DNA for the CDR3: TGCGCCAGCAGCCAGCACGGGACAGGTAATCAGCCCCAGCATTTT. Amino acids: CASSQHGTGNQPQHF.

The chain recombines TRBV27 with TRBJ2-5; 12 nucleotides line up with TRBD2. The trim removed 5 bases at V and 6 bases at J, leaving 7 bases unmatched. This CDR3 comprises 15 residues. Germline lookup yields CDR1 MNHEY and CDR2 SMNVEV (reference sequence). The CDR3 DNA reads TGTGCCAGCAGTACTCCTAGCGGGGGGGCGAAGACCCAGTACTTC. Translation: CASSTPSGGAKTQYF.

J is TRBJ2-2 and V is TRBV9; D unclear. V lost 0 bases and J lost 6, with 6 bases in between. The CDR3 runs 13 residues. Germline V CDR1 and CDR2: SGDLS, YYNGEE. The CDR3 nucleotides are TGTGCCAGCAGCGTAGTCTCCCCCGGGGAGCTGTTTTTT. It yields the protein CASSVVSPGELFF.

This rearrangement joins TRBV5-1 to TRBJ2-1, with D hard to call. The CDR3 consists of 12 residues. V was clipped by 4 bases and J by 8 bases, with 10 bases between them. Germline assignment: CDR1 SGHRS and CDR2 YFSETQ. For the CDR3, the DNA is TGCGCCAGCAGCAGCCACTCCGATGAGCAGTTCTTC. This encodes CASSSHSDEQFF.

In DNA, the CDR3 is TGTGCCAGCAGTGACGGAAGATCAACAGGGGGGGTCTTTCAGGCTGAAGCTTTCTTT. Translating it yields CASSDGRSTGGVFQAEAFF. The chain joins TRBV6-1 to TRBJ1-1; 8 bases match TRBD1. The V segment lost 3 bases and the J segment 6 bases; nucleotides outside the gene matches: 21. This CDR3 comprises 19 residues. Germline V gene sequence: CDR1 MNHNS, CDR2 SASEGT.

The rearrangement links TRBV27 to TRBJ2-7; a weak D match, TRBD2 (5 bases). The germline V gene has CDR1 MNHEY and CDR2 SMNVEV (reference sequence). V was trimmed by 0 bases and J by 6 bases, leaving 12 bases between them. CDR3 size: 14 residues. CDR3 nucleotide sequence: TGTGCCAGCAGTTTATCCCTAGCTATGGCCGAGCAGTACTTC. Residues: CASSLSLAMAEQYF.

This clone was seen a handful of times. The gene calls are TRBV18 and TRBJ1-3, with TRBD1 matching over 8 bases. V trimming: 4 bases; J trimming: 0 bases; junction bases outside the gene matches: 8. Per the germline V gene, CDR1 is KGHSH and CDR2 is LQKENI. CDR3 size: 17 residues. CDR3 protein: CASSLWDRSYSGNTIYF. In DNA form, the CDR3 reads TGTGCCAGCTCACTTTGGGACAGGAGCTACTCTGGAAACACCATATATTTT.

The chain links TRBV7-9 to TRBJ2-5; a possible D gene is TRBD1 (5 bases). Trimming cost V 6 bases and J 0 bases, with 8 bases left between them. This CDR3 region has 13 residues. The germline gives CDR1 SEHNR, CDR2 FQNEAQ (reference sequence). CDR3 protein: CASRMDNQETQYF. As DNA, the CDR3 is TGTGCCAGCAGGATGGACAACCAAGAGACCCAGTACTTC.

This chain connects TRBV9 to TRBJ2-3; 8 bases match TRBD2. The V gene's germline CDR1 is SGDLS and CDR2 YYNGEE. V was pared by 1 base and J by 0 bases, with 4 bases of the junction left unmatched. CDR3 length equals 16 residues. CDR3 bases: TGTGCCAGCAGCGTACATGGCGGGGGGAGCACAGATACGCAGTATTTT. This codes for CASSVHGGGSTDTQYF.

V is TRBV30 and J is TRBJ1-5, with D perhaps TRBD1 (6 bases). The CDR3 runs 13 residues. V lost 2 bases, J lost 5 bases, and 10 bases lay in between. Looked up from germline, CDR1 is GTSNPN and CDR2 is SVGIG (reference sequence). The CDR3, as DNA: TGTGCCTGGAGTAGGGAGGGGGATCAGCCCCAGCATTTT. Translation gives CAWSREGDQPQHF.

V is TRBV10-3 and J is TRBJ2-5, with D perhaps matching TRBD2 (6 bases). The CDR3 extends over 16 amino acids. Germline V gene sequence: CDR1 ENHRY, CDR2 SYGVKD. V lost 5 bases and J 2 bases, leaving 18 bases between the germline ends. CDR3 residues: CAISLGGGIGQETQYF. CDR3 nucleotides: TGTGCCATCAGTCTAGGCGGAGGGATTGGACAAGAGACCCAGTACTTC.

V is TRBV7-3 and J is TRBJ2-1; the match to TRBD2 covers 7 bases. CDR1 and CDR2 from the germline V gene are SGHTA and FQGTGA. The CDR3 extends over 14 amino acids. V was pared by 5 bases and J by 9 bases, with 10 bases of the junction left unmatched. CDR3 coding DNA: TGTGCCAGCAGCCCAACGGGGGGTTTTAGTGAGCAGTTCTTC. Protein product: CASSPTGGFSEQFF.

The rearrangement joins TRBV11-2 to TRBJ2-1, with 13 nucleotides matching TRBD2. Germline V gene lookup returns CDR1 SGHAT and CDR2 FQNNGV. The length of the CDR3 is 17 residues. V trimming: 1 base; J trimming: 4 bases; junction bases outside the gene matches: 4. The CDR3 coding sequence is TGTGCCAGCAGCTTAGGACTAGCGGGGGGCCGATACAATGAGCAGTTCTTC. Translating it yields CASSLGLAGGRYNEQFF.

This clone was detected only once. The chain couples TRBV28 to TRBJ1-5, with a possible D match to TRBD1 (6 bases). Germline CDR1 is MDHEN and CDR2 is SYDVKM. Between the trimmed V and J ends, which lost 5 bases and 2 bases, there was a span of 13 bases. The CDR3 runs to 15 residues. The CDR3 here is CASSRRGGRNQPQHF. The CDR3 DNA sequence: TGTGCCAGCAGTCGTCGGGGGGGGCGCAATCAGCCCCAGCATTTT.

The chain joins TRBV18 to TRBJ2-7, with 8 nucleotides matching TRBD1. The V gene's germline CDR1 is KGHSH and CDR2 LQKENI. The CDR3 extends over 16 amino acids. The V gene end was trimmed by 0 bases and the J gene end by 5 bases; junction bases not matched to a gene: 9. The CDR3 sequence: CASSPPVGRGLDEQYF. CDR3 bases: TGTGCCAGCTCACCACCGGTGGGCAGGGGGCTCGACGAGCAGTACTTC. Based on the CDR3 plus reference TRBV18 and TRBJ2-7, the full variable domain is NAGVMQNPRHLVRRRGQEARLRCSPMKGHSHVYWYRQLPEEGLKFMVYLQKENIIDESGMPKERFSAEFPKEGPSILRIQQVVRGDSAAYFCASSPPVGRGLDEQYFGPGTRLTVT.

The V gene is TRBV19, the J gene TRBJ1-1; TRBD1 might be the D (5 bases). The germline V gene encodes CDR1 LNHDA and CDR2 SQIVND (reference sequence). The CDR3 is made up of 13 amino acids. Trimming left V 4 bases short and J 1 base short, with 7 bases between. For the CDR3, the DNA is TGTGCCAGTAGTACTACAGGGAACACTGAAGCTTTCTTT. It is translated as CASSTTGNTEAFF.

The V gene is TRBV14, the J gene TRBJ1-4; tentative D call: TRBD1 (5 bases). Trimming removed 5 bases from V and 11 bases from J, with 9 bases in between. The CDR3 runs to 11 residues. Per the germline V gene, CDR1 is SGHDN and CDR2 is FVKESK. The CDR3 sequence is CASSATEKLFF. The DNA of the CDR3 is TGTGCCAGCAGCGCGACAGAGAAACTGTTTTTT.

The rearrangement joins TRBV7-9 to TRBJ1-5; 7 bases are a match to TRBD1. V was pared by 5 bases and J by 0 bases, with 4 bases of the junction left unmatched. Germline values: CDR1 SEHNR, CDR2 FQNEAQ (reference sequence). The CDR3 covers 15 residues. CDR3 loop: CASSEGTDSNQPQHF. Written as DNA, the CDR3 is TGTGCCAGCAGCGAGGGGACAGATAGCAATCAGCCCCAGCATTTT.

V and J are TRBV7-2 and TRBJ2-1; tentatively, D is TRBD1 (6 bases). The germline gives CDR1 SGHTA, CDR2 FQGNSA. Trimming pared 5 bases from V and 4 bases from J, leaving 9 bases between. The CDR3 extends over 13 amino acids. The CDR3: CASSPQGYNEQFF. In DNA form, the CDR3 reads TGTGCCAGCAGCCCACAGGGATACAATGAGCAGTTCTTC.

The chain combines TRBV9 with TRBJ2-1, with 12 positions matching TRBD2. Germline-derived CDR1 and CDR2 are SGDLS and YYNGEE. This CDR3 has 18 amino acids. V gave up 0 bases and J gave up 0 bases; unmatched junction bases: 4. DNA of the CDR3: TGTGCCAGCAGCGTAGGACTAGCGGGGGCCATCTCCTACAATGAGCAGTTCTTC. This encodes CASSVGLAGAISYNEQFF. The full variable domain, in which reference TRBV9 and TRBJ2-1 provide the parts outside the CDR3, is DSGVTQTPKHLITATGQRVTLRCSPRSGDLSVYWYQQSLDQGLQFLIQYYNGEERAKGNILERFSAQQFPDLHSELNLSSLELGDSALYFCASSVGLAGAISYNEQFFGPGTRLTVL.

The CDR3 DNA is TGCAGCGTTGAAGTCCAGGGGGCGGTTTTTATCACTGAAGCTTTCTTT. Its translation is CSVEVQGAVFITEAFF. This chain uses TRBV29-1 with TRBJ1-1; TRBD1 matches at 8 bases. J lost 4 bases, V lost 1 base, and 11 bases had no gene match. This CDR3 comprises 16 residues. Germline CDR1 SQVTM, CDR2 ANQGSEA.

The CDR3 loop reads CASSQDRNYEQYF. The CDR3 DNA reads TGTGCCAGTAGCCAGGACAGAAACTACGAGCAGTACTTC. This chain connects TRBV19 to TRBJ2-7; D might be TRBD1 (6 bases). The CDR3 runs to 13 residues. In germline, CDR1 is LNHDA, CDR2 SQIVND (reference sequence). V was trimmed by 6 bases and J by 3 bases, leaving 12 bases between them. The full variable domain, in which reference TRBV19 and TRBJ2-7 provide the parts outside the CDR3, is DGGITQSPKYLFRKEGQNVTLSCEQNLNHDAMYWYRQDPGQGLRLIYYSQIVNDFQKGDIAEGYSVSREKKESFPLTVTSAQKNPTAFYLCASSQDRNYEQYFGPGTRLTVT.

The CDR3 region has the DNA TGCAGTGCTAATCGGGGAAAGCAGTACTTC. Translating it yields CSANRGKQYF. The chain links TRBV20-1 to TRBJ2-7; D may be TRBD2 (5 bases). The germline V gene encodes CDR1 DFQATT and CDR2 SNEGSKA (reference sequence). V was pared by 4 bases and J by 8 bases, with 9 bases between. This CDR3 has 10 amino acids.

This chain connects TRBV5-6 to TRBJ1-5; D may be TRBD1 (5 bases). The CDR3 is made up of 16 amino acids. Trimming cost V 4 bases and J 5 bases, with 19 bases left between them. The V gene's germline CDR1 is SGHDT and CDR2 YYEEEE. CDR3: CASSEYGGWDYQPQHF. Written as DNA, the CDR3 is TGTGCCAGCAGCGAATATGGGGGGTGGGACTATCAGCCCCAGCATTTT.

The gene calls are TRBV25-1 and TRBJ2-6; D perhaps matches TRBD2 (5 bases). Trimming took off 3 bases at V and 2 bases at J, with 11 bases between the two ends. The CDR3 runs 16 residues. Germline V gene data show CDR1 as MGHDK and CDR2 as SYGVNS. The CDR3 DNA sequence: TGTGCCAGCAGTGACAGCCCCGGGGCTGGGGCCAACGTCCTGACTTTC. This translates into CASSDSPGAGANVLTF. The variable domain in full, with the rest retrieved from reference TRBV25-1 and TRBJ2-6, is EADIYQTPRYLVIGTGKKITLECSQTMGHDKMYWYQQDPGMELHLIHYSYGVNSTEKGDLSSESTVSRIRTEHFPLTLESARPSHTSQYLCASSDSPGAGANVLTFGAGSRLTVL.

The V call is TRBV7-3, the J call TRBJ2-1, with TRBD2 matching 8 bases. After removal of 5 bases from V and 7 bases from J, the junction contained 10 bases not matched to a gene. The germline gives CDR1 SGHTA, CDR2 FQGTGA. The CDR3 covers 15 residues. This CDR3 reads CASSRAGLARNEQFF. In DNA, the CDR3 is TGTGCCAGCAGCAGAGCCGGACTAGCTAGGAATGAGCAGTTCTTC.

J is TRBJ1-1 and V is TRBV5-1; no reliable D call. V lost 0 bases, J lost 0 bases, and 12 bases lay in between. Per the germline V gene, CDR1 is SGHRS and CDR2 is YFSETQ. The length of the CDR3 is 16 residues. CDR3 sequence (DNA): TGCGCCAGCAGCTTGGAACAGCCCTACATGAACACTGAAGCTTTCTTT. It is translated as CASSLEQPYMNTEAFF.